This T cell receptor beta chain was profiled in a study of shared clonotypes between healthy human individuals. The study's findings and limits: Clonotype sharing among donors, it was expected, would be affected by sequencing depth.

There are 14 residues in the CDR3. Trimming pared 1 base from V and 4 bases from J, leaving 7 bases between. Germline V gives CDR1 KGHSH, CDR2 LQKENI. In the CD4+ fraction, cells were divided into CD45RA+ naive and CD45RA-negative memory subsets. Comment on this clone: The antigen is not known.

Libraries were prepared by immunoSEQ multiplex PCR; TCRdb keeps only in-frame clonotypes and omits some of them. The sample carries fewer than 400,000 clones, over 65% recorded once. The sequence came from a man aged 30 to 45 in good health. The sequenced material came from memory CD4+ T cells sorted from blood. Subset here: CD45RA-negative fraction. The chain employs TRBV18 and TRBJ1-4, with D hard to call. The CDR3 DNA reads as TGTGCCAGCTCACCACGAGGGAATAATGAAAAACTGTTTTTT. This translates into CASSPRGNNEKLFF.